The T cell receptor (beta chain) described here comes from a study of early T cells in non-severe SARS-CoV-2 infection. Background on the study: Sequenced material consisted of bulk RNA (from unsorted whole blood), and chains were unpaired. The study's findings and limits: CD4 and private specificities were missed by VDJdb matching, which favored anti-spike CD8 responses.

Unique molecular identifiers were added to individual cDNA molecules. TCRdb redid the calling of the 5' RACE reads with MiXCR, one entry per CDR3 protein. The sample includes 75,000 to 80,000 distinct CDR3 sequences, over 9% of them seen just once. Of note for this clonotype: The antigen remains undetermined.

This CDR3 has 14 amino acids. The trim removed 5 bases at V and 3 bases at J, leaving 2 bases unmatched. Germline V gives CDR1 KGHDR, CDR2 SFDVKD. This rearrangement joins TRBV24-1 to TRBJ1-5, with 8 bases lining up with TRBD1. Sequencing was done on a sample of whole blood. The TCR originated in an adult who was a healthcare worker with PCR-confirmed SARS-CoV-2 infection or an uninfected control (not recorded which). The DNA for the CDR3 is TGTGCCACCAGTGGACAGGGGCCCAATCAGCCCCAGCATTTT. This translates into CATSGQGPNQPQHF.